One TCR beta chain is described in this entry. The data derive from a study of shared clonotypes between healthy human individuals. The overall study: Contributing individuals were a couple of females and a few males aged 18 to 49.

CD45RO negativity and positive selection for CCR7 defined naive CD8 cells, a population that excluded terminally differentiated effector memory CD45RA+ cells. Only in-frame clones appear in the TCRdb table, and some are missing; sequencing was by immunoSEQ multiplex PCR. Here the sample spans roughly 2 million clones, about 95% being singletons. The clonotype comes from a man aged 18-30 years in good health. Source material: naive CD8+ T cells sorted from blood.

CDR3 residues: CASRPGQGVSYNEQFF. The CDR3 nucleotides are TGCGCCAGCCGACCGGGACAGGGCGTTTCCTACAATGAGCAGTTCTTC. The chain uses TRBV5-1 and TRBJ2-1, with 9 bases matching TRBD1. The trim removed 7 bases at V and 1 base at J, leaving 9 bases unmatched. The germline CDR1 and CDR2 sequences are SGHRS and YFSETQ. The CDR3 extends over 16 amino acids.